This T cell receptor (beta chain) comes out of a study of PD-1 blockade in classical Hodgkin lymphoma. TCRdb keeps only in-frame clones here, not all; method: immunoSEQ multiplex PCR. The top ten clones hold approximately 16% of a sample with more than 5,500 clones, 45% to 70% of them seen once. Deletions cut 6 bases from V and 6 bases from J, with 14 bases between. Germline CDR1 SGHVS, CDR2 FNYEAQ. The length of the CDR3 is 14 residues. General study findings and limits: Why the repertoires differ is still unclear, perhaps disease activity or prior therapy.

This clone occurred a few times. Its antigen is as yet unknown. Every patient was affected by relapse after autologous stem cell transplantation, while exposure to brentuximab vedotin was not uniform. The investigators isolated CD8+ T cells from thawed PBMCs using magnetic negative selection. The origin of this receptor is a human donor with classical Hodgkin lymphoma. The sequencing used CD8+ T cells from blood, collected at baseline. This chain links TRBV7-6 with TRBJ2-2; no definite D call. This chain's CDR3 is CASSGFLRAGELFF. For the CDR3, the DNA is TGTGCCAGCAGTGGGTTCCTTCGCGCCGGGGAGCTGTTTTTT.